This T cell receptor beta chain was sequenced during a study of T cell repertoires in cytomegalovirus infection. Study background: Both recently identified HLA-C-restricted and well-studied HLA-B-restricted CMV epitopes were used in the study. Carrying CMV and the relevant HLA type showed in public TCR beta signatures. Study-wide results and caveats: Carriers of CMV plus the relevant HLA were identified by cumulative public TCR beta family frequency. Dominating the ex vivo response were TCR beta clonotypes that were CMV-specific and HLA-C-restricted.

CDR3 length: 14 residues. Germline CDR1 is LNHNV and CDR2 is YYDKDF (reference sequence). Germline trimming cut 5 bases from V and 3 bases from J; bases unmatched to any gene: 5. TCRdb passed the reads through MiXCR, listing each CDR3 protein once. The sample yields about 78,000 distinct CDR3 sequences, roughly 40% seen once. As concerns this clonotype: Its target is not known.

The TCR comes from a human donor in good health (CMV status not recorded). Some clones in this sample may be carry-over from other donors' samples. The sample in question was CD8+ T cells from cultured PBMCs, obtained from culture after CMV antigen stimulation. The chain links TRBV15 to TRBJ2-3; 7 positions agree with TRBD2. CDR3: CATSAREETDTQYF. The CDR3, as DNA: TGTGCCACCAGCGCCCGGGAGGAGACAGATACGCAGTATTTT.